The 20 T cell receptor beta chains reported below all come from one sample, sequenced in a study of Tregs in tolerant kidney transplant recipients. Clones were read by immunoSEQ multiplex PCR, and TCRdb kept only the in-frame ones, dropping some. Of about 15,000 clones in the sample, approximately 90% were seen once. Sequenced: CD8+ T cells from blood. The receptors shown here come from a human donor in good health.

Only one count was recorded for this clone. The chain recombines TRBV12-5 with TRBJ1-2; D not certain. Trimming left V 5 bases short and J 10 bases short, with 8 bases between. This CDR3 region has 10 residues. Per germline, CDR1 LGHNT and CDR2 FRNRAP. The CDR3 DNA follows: TGTGCTAGTGGTCCCCCGTCCTACACCTTC. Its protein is CASGPPSYTF.

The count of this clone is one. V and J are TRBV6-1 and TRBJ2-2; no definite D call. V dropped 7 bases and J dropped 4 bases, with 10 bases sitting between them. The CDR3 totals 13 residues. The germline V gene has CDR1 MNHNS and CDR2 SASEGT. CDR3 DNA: TGTGCCAGCATCTCGGACCCCACCGGGGAGCTGTTTTTT. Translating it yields CASISDPTGELFF.

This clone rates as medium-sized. The chain's CDR3 is CASSSTAGYGYTF. The CDR3 DNA is TGTGCCAGCAGTTCCACCGCGGGGTATGGCTACACCTTC. The chain carries TRBV27 and TRBJ1-2; no reliable D call. CDR3 length: 13 amino acids. V lost 4 bases and J 5 bases, leaving 11 bases between the germline ends. Germline-derived CDR1 and CDR2 are MNHEY and SMNVEV (reference sequence).

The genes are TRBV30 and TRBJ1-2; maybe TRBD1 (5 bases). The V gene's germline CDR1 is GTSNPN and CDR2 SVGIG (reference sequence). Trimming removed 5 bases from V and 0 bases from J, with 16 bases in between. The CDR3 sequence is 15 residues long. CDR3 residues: CAWGDGFPPNYGYTF. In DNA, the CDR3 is TGTGCCTGGGGGGACGGGTTTCCCCCTAACTATGGCTACACCTTC.

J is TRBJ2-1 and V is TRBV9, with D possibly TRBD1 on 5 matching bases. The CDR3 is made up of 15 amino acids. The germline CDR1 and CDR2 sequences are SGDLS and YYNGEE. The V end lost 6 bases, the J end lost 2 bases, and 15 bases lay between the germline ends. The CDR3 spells CASTTGATPYNEQFF. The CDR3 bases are TGTGCCAGCACCACAGGAGCCACCCCCTACAATGAGCAGTTCTTC.

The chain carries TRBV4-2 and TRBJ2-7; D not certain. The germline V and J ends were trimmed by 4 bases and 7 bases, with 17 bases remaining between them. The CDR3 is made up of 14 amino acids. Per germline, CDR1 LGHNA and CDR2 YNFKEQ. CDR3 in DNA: TGTGCCAGCAGCCTACGGCCGGCTACTCGGGAGCAGTACTTC. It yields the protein CASSLRPATREQYF.

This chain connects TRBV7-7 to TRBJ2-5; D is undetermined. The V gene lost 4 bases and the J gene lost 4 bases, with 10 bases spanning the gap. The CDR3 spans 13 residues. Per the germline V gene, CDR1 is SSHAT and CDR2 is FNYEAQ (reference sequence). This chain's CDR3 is CASSSGVGETQYF. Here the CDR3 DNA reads TGTGCCAGCAGCTCTGGGGTTGGAGAGACCCAGTACTTC.

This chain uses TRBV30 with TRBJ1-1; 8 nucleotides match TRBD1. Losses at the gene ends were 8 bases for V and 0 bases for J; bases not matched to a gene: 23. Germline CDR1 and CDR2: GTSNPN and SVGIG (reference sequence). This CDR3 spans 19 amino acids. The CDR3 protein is CAAWNMLSGQDLMNTEAFF. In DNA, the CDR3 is TGTGCCGCCTGGAATATGTTGTCGGGACAGGACTTAATGAACACTGAAGCTTTCTTT.

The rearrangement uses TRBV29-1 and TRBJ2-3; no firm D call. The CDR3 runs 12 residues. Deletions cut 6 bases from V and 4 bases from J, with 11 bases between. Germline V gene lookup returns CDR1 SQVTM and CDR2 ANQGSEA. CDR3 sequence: CSVFGSPDTQYF. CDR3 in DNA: TGCAGCGTATTCGGGTCTCCAGATACGCAGTATTTT.

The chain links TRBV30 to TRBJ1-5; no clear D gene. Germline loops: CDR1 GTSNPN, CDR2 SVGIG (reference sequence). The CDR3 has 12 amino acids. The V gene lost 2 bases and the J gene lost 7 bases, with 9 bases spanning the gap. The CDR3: CAWSNGVQPQHF. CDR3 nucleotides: TGTGCCTGGAGTAACGGGGTCCAGCCCCAGCATTTT.

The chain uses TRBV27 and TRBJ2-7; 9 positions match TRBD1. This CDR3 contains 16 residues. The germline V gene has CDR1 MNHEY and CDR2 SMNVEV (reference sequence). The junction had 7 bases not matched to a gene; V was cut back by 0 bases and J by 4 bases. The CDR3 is CASSLSGTGSFYEQYF. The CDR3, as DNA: TGTGCCAGCAGTTTATCCGGGACAGGGTCTTTTTACGAGCAGTACTTC.

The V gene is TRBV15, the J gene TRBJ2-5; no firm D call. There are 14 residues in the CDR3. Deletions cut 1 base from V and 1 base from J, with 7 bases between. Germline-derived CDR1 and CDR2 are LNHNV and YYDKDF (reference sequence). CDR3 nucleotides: TGTGCCACCAGCAGAGGAAGTCGCCAAGAGACCCAGTACTTC. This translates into CATSRGSRQETQYF.

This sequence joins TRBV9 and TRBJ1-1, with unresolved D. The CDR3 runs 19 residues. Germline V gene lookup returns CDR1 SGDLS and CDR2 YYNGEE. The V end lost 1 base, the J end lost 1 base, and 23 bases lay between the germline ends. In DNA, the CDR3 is TGTGCCAGCAGCGTAAATCCTTCGACTAGGGAAACGGGGAACACTGAAGCTTTCTTT. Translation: CASSVNPSTRETGNTEAFF.

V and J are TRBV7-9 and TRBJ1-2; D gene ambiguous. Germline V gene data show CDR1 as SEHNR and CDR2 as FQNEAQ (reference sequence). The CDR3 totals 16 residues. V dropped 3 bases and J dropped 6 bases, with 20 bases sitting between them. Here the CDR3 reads CASSLREVGYRNGYTF. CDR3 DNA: TGTGCCAGCAGCTTGCGTGAGGTCGGGTATAGGAATGGCTACACCTTC.

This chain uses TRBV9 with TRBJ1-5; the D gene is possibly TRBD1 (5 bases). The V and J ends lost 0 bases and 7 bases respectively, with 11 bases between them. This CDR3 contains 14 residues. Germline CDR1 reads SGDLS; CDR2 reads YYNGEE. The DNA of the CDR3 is TGTGCCAGCAGCGTAGACCCAGGGCGGCAGCCCCAGCATTTT. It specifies CASSVDPGRQPQHF.

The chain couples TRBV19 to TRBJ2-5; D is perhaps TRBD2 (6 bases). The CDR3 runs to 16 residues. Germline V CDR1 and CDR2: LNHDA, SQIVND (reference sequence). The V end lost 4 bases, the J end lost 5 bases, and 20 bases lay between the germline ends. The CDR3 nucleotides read TGTGCCAGTAGTAAACGACTAGTGGGTAGAGGTGAGACCCAGTACTTC. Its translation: CASSKRLVGRGETQYF.

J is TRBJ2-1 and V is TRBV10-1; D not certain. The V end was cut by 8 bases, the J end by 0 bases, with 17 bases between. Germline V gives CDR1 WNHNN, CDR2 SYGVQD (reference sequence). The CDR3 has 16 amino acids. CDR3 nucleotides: TGCGCCAGCCGCGATGGTCTGGAGAGCTCCTACAATGAGCAGTTCTTC. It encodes CASRDGLESSYNEQFF.

The CDR3 region is CASSPLRDTDTQYF. CDR3 nucleotide sequence: TGCGCCAGCAGCCCTCTGCGAGACACAGATACGCAGTATTTT. V usage is TRBV5-1 and J usage is TRBJ2-3; D unclear. From germline, CDR1 is SGHRS and CDR2 YFSETQ. V was pared by 4 bases and J by 2 bases, with 11 bases between. The CDR3 loop spans 14 amino acids.

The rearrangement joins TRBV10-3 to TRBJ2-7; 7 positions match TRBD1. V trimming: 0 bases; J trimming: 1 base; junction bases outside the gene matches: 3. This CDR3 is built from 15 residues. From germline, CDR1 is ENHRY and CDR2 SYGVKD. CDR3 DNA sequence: TGTGCCATCAGTGAGTCTTGGACAGGTTCCTACGAGCAGTACTTC. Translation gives CAISESWTGSYEQYF.

The CDR3 sequence is CASSQDALTYEQYF. The CDR3 DNA is TGCGCCAGCAGCCAAGACGCACTCACCTACGAGCAGTACTTC. This rearrangement joins TRBV4-1 to TRBJ2-7; no reliable D call. V was trimmed by 0 bases and J by 2 bases, leaving 8 bases between them. Germline loops: CDR1 MGHRA, CDR2 YSYEKL. The CDR3 has 14 residues.